This TCR beta chain was retrieved from a study of PD-L1 blockade in urothelial cancer (dated by TCRdb to the late 2010s). With regard to the full study: Every patient began therapy at some point between 2013 and 2015 and was given atezolizumab 1,200 mg intravenously every 3 weeks. Patients had an ECOG performance status of 0 or 1 and had received between 0 and 3 prior chemotherapy regimens. Pretreatment blood TCR-seq was available for fewer than 30 patients, at least one posttreatment blood collection was obtained for some 25 patients, and tumor TCR-seq was available for some 25 patients. Blood samples gave a median of 141,255 T cells and approximately 80,000 unique TCRs, with a median clonality of 0.080. Blood samples were analyzed at 3 weeks after treatment start (second dose) and at 6 weeks after treatment start. The study was an exploratory multi-omic analysis of somatic, immune and clinical correlates of response to PD-L1 blockade with atezolizumab in urothelial cancer. Durable clinical benefit was defined as a progression-free survival longer than 6 months, and TCR features were additionally tested against progression-free survival and overall survival. About 10 patients reached durable clinical benefit, while some 19 patients did not. In the same patients, whole exome sequencing and RNA sequencing of pretreatment tumors were performed in addition to TCR sequencing. About 85% of the 29 patients were males with bladder-origin urothelial cancer, and about 65% of the roughly 30 reported a prior smoking history. Pretreatment tumor samples, along with matched peripheral blood collected serially before and after atezolizumab treatment, underwent TCR sequencing. Overall results and qualifications from the work: Among patients with durable benefit, tumor-associated TCR clones showed greater expansion in peripheral blood 3 weeks after treatment started (n = 22, p = 0.022). A pretreatment peripheral blood TCR clonality below the median was linked to improved progression-free and overall survival. Small sample size (n ≈ 27) and many exploratory analyses mean the results are intended to be hypothesis-generating.

Synthetic TCR analog templates were spiked into each PCR to estimate absolute template abundance from read counts. TCRbeta CDR3 regions were amplified from genomic DNA with bias-controlled V and J gene primers using the immunoSEQ assay. Sequencing of rearranged TCRbeta segments was done at approximately 20X coverage. As for the authors' bioinformatics: Clustering was used to correct sequencing errors, and CDR3s were annotated against IMGT so that V, D and J genes could be assigned. Only productive TCRbeta rearrangements were used in downstream analyses, excluding out-of-frame or stop-codon sequences. To compute clonality, Shannon entropy was normalized by the log of the number of unique productive sequences and then subtracted from one. Fisher's exact test with Benjamini-Hochberg correction, at a threshold of adjusted p below 0.01, was used to find clones that differed between time points or between blood and tumor. TCRdb holds this immuneACCESS table with in-frame rearrangements only. Some clones are missing; in checked studies, unresolved V genes explain under half, and the rest has no known cause. That table gives V, J and clone size, and the DNA gave D and trimming. For this sample the table gives about 30,000 clones, of which 80% were detected only once. Around 2% of the sample comes from the top ten.

The germline V gene encodes CDR1 SGHDN and CDR2 FVKESK. V is trimmed back by 1 base and J by 6 bases, and the junction contains 2 bases that no gene match accounts for. Including the terminal cysteine and phenylalanine, the CDR3 comprises 14 residues. The read is trimmed to its CDR3 DNA, 42 bases read in frame from base 1. The cohort included about 29 patients with locally advanced or metastatic urothelial carcinoma who were treated at Memorial Sloan Kettering on a trial protocol. Peripheral blood mononuclear cells were collected pretreatment and during treatment, with between 1 and 8 total time points per patient. The Qiagen DNeasy Blood extraction kit was used to purify genomic DNA from total PBMCs and from tumor samples. PBMCs were collected pretreatment and during treatment, and were isolated and stored as previously described. With regard to this clone: Its antigen remains undetermined. The input lacks base qualities; no much larger clone sits a single base away.

The sequenced sample was PBMCs, obtained around atezolizumab (anti-PD-L1) treatment. This chain is built from TRBV14 and TRBJ2-5, and TRBD2 aligns with 10 junction nucleotides. This sequence originates from a man aged 50 to 59 with urothelial cancer. The DNA reads as follows: TGTGCCAGCAGCCAAGCTAGCGGGAGTAAGACCCAGTACTTC. Its coded protein is CASSQASGSKTQYF.